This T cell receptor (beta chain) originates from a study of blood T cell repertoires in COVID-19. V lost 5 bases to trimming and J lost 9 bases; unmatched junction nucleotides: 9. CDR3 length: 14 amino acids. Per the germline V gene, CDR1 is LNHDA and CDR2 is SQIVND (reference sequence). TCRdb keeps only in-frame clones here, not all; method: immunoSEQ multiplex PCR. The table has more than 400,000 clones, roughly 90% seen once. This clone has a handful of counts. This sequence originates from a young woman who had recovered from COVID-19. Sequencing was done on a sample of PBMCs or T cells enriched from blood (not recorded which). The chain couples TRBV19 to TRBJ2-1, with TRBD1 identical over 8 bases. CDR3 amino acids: CASSPDREFGEQFF. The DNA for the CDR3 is TGTGCCAGTAGTCCGGACAGGGAATTTGGTGAGCAGTTCTTC.